A selection of T cell receptor beta chains follows, all from one sample in a study of T cell responses to AZD1222 COVID-19 vaccine. The method was immunoSEQ multiplex PCR; TCRdb's version includes in-frame clones alone and lacks a portion of them. The data hold 84,000 or so clones, with approximately 89% observed a single time. The starting material was peripheral blood, obtained on day 0 of AZD1222 vaccination. These receptor sequences come from an adult in good health. CDR3s include the opening cysteine and the closing phenylalanine or tryptophan. The order of the fields is V gene, D gene, J gene, CDR3 length, clone size, CDR3 DNA, CDR3 protein. A D gene is named only where the DNA matches it firmly. Clone size is not always given. Where it is, it says once, few, many or a class for expanded clones.

TRBV19,NA,TRBJ2-5,14,once,TGTGCCAGTAGTATTCGTATGGGGGTAGAGACCCAGTACTTC,CASSIRMGVETQYF
TRBV10-3,TRBD2,TRBJ2-1,15,NA,TGTGCCATCAGTGGTTCCAGCGGGGTCGGAAATGAGCAGTTCTTC,CAISGSSGVGNEQFF
TRBV20-1,TRBD2,TRBJ2-3,14,NA,TGCAGTGCTAGTGCGGGGGGGTTCGCAGATACGCAGTATTTT,CSASAGGFADTQYF
TRBV11-3,NA,TRBJ2-3,16,NA,TGTGCCAGCAGCTTAGGGACTACATCTAGCACAGATACGCAGTATTTT,CASSLGTTSSTDTQYF
TRBV15,TRBD1,TRBJ2-6,15,NA,TGTGCCACCAGCAGAAAGGGGGCCGGGGCCAACGTCCTGACTTTC,CATSRKGAGANVLTF
TRBV23-1,TRBD2,TRBJ2-2,16,few,TGCGCCAGCAGAGTTGGACTAGCGGGGGGGACCGGGGAGCTGTTTTTT,CASRVGLAGGTGELFF
TRBV7-9,NA,TRBJ1-2,13,few,TGTGCCAGCAGCTTAGCAGGGAACTATGGCTACACCTTC,CASSLAGNYGYTF
TRBV27,TRBD2,TRBJ2-7,15,once,TGTGCCAGCAGTTCGGGCGGGACTAGGTCATACGAGCAGTACTTC,CASSSGGTRSYEQYF
TRBV12-5,NA,TRBJ2-1,16,NA,TGTGCTAGTGGTCCGTATACGGGAGCGGGCTACAATGAGCAGTTCTTC,CASGPYTGAGYNEQFF
TRBV7-2,NA,TRBJ1-2,13,NA,TGTGCCAGCAGCTTTTCTGAAAACTATGGCTACACCTTC,CASSFSENYGYTF
TRBV5-1,TRBD1,TRBJ1-1,15,NA,TGCGCCAGCAGCGCTCGGGACAGACCTTTAGCTGAAGCTTTCTTT,CASSARDRPLAEAFF
TRBV12-3/TRBV12-4,TRBD1,TRBJ1-2,13,NA,TGTGCCAGCAGTAGACAGGGTGAATATGGCTACACCTTC,CASSRQGEYGYTF
TRBV5-1,TRBD1,TRBJ1-1,14,NA,TGCGCCAGCAGCCAATGGACAGGGGGCACTGAAGCTTTCTTT,CASSQWTGGTEAFF
TRBV3-1/TRBV3-2,NA,TRBJ2-7,13,NA,TGTGCCAGCAGCCAAGAGGGGAGCTACGAGCAGTACTTC,CASSQEGSYEQYF
TRBV30,NA,TRBJ2-3,13,NA,TGTGCCTGGAGTGTACGGAACACAGATACGCAGTATTTT,CAWSVRNTDTQYF
TRBV28,NA,TRBJ1-1,16,few,TGTGCCAGCCGCATAGGAGGGGGGGGGATGAACACTGAAGCTTTCTTT,CASRIGGGGMNTEAFF
TRBV12-3/TRBV12-4,NA,TRBJ1-1,11,NA,TGTGCCAGCAGGCCGACAGATGAAGCTTTCTTT,CASRPTDEAFF
TRBV7-2,TRBD2,TRBJ2-3,15,once,TGTGCCAGCAGCTTGGGACTAGCGGGGAAAGATACGCAGTATTTT,CASSLGLAGKDTQYF
TRBV11-3,NA,TRBJ2-1,16,NA,TGTGCCAGCAGCTTAGAGGGGATTCTGGGGAACAATGAGCAGTTCTTC,CASSLEGILGNNEQFF
TRBV6-1,NA,TRBJ1-1,14,NA,TGTGCCAGCAGTGACCAGGGACAGAACACTGAAGCTTTCTTT,CASSDQGQNTEAFF
TRBV19,NA,TRBJ1-5,14,NA,TGTGCCAGTAGTATAGGGACAGCAAATCAGCCCCAGCATTTT,CASSIGTANQPQHF
TRBV3-1/TRBV3-2,NA,TRBJ1-6,14,NA,TGTGCCAGCAGCCAAGGGACTGAAAATTCACCCCTCCACTTT,CASSQGTENSPLHF
TRBV7-2,NA,TRBJ1-3,15,NA,TGTGCCAGCAGCTTAGGGTTCGGTGGAGGAAACACCATATATTTT,CASSLGFGGGNTIYF
TRBV5-4,TRBD2,TRBJ2-2,18,NA,TGTGCCAGCAGCTTGGCCTCTCTAGCGGGACTTAACACCGGGGAGCTGTTTTTT,CASSLASLAGLNTGELFF
TRBV9,TRBD2,TRBJ2-5,16,NA,TGTGCCAGCAGCGTAGGACTAGCGGGAGGGCAAGAGACCCAGTACTTC,CASSVGLAGGQETQYF
TRBV11-3,NA,TRBJ2-3,14,NA,TGTGCCAGCAGCCCCGAACGGGGCACAGATACGCAGTATTTT,CASSPERGTDTQYF
TRBV5-1,NA,TRBJ1-4,14,NA,TGCGCCAGCAGCTTCCAGGGGAGGGACGAAAAACTGTTTTTT,CASSFQGRDEKLFF
TRBV3-1/TRBV3-2,NA,TRBJ1-4,15,few,TGTGCCAGCAGCCGCCAGGAGGTGGTTGGTGAAAAACTGTTTTTT,CASSRQEVVGEKLFF
TRBV30,TRBD1,TRBJ1-1,13,NA,TGTGCCTCAGCGACAGGGGGGAACACTGAAGCTTTCTTT,CASATGGNTEAFF
TRBV5-6,NA,TRBJ1-1,16,NA,TGTGCCAGCAGCATAGATCTGGAGGGCGAGAACACTGAAGCTTTCTTT,CASSIDLEGENTEAFF
TRBV30,NA,TRBJ1-1,13,few,TGTGCCTGGAGTGTGCAGGTGAACACTGAAGCTTTCTTT,CAWSVQVNTEAFF
TRBV6-1,NA,TRBJ2-1,16,NA,TGTGCCAGCAGTGAAGGGTGGACACCGGGGGACAATGAGCAGTTCTTC,CASSEGWTPGDNEQFF